These 20 T cell receptor beta chains were all obtained from the same sample, sequenced in a study of T cell repertoires in cytomegalovirus infection. Each CDR3 protein is one row after TCRdb ran MiXCR on the reads. The repertoire holds around 800,000 distinct CDR3 sequences, approximately 32% seen once, with 9.5% to 15% in the top ten. Antigens of these TCRs are unknown. The source material was cultured CD8+ T cells from PBMCs, sampled from culture after CMV antigen stimulation. These receptors originate from a human donor in good health (CMV status not recorded). Some clones in this sample may be carry-over from other donors' samples.

The chain couples TRBV15 to TRBJ2-3; D may be TRBD2 (6 bases). The V end lost 1 base, the J end lost 4 bases, and 15 bases lay between the germline ends. Per the germline V gene, CDR1 is LNHNV and CDR2 is YYDKDF (reference sequence). This CDR3 is 16 amino acids long. Written as DNA, the CDR3 is TGTGCCACCAGCAGAGGAGGAGGGCCCTCCGCAGATACGCAGTATTTT. Translation gives CATSRGGGPSADTQYF. The variable domain in full, completed from reference TRBV15 and TRBJ2-3, reads DAMVIQNPRYQVTQFGKPVTLSCSQTLNHNVMYWYQQKSSQAPKLLFHYYDKDFNNEADTPDNFQSRRPNTSFCFLDIRSPGLGDTAMYLCATSRGGGPSADTQYFGPGTRLTVL.

This chain links TRBV6-2 or TRBV6-3 with TRBJ1-1; 9 positions match TRBD1. Germline CDR1 is MNHEY and CDR2 is SVGEGT. This CDR3 has 16 residues. V trimming: 6 bases; J trimming: 5 bases; junction bases outside the gene matches: 13. The CDR3 reads CASSSRQGERETEAFF. The CDR3, as DNA: TGTGCCAGCAGCTCTCGACAGGGGGAAAGAGAGACTGAAGCTTTCTTT.

This sequence joins TRBV6-5 and TRBJ2-1; 13 bases line up with TRBD2. The CDR3 is 18 residues long. Germline CDR1 MNHEY, CDR2 SVGAGI. Trimming took 5 bases from V and 0 from J; bases not matched to a gene: 7. CDR3 sequence (DNA): TGTGCCAGCAGTGCCGGGACTAGCGGGGTCAGCTCCTACAATGAGCAGTTCTTC. This sequence encodes CASSAGTSGVSSYNEQFF.

As to this clonotype: One junction end does not reproduce the germline sequence, and a read error may be involved. The chain couples TRBV4-1 to TRBJ1-2; unclear D gene. CDR3 length: 16 residues. The V gene's germline CDR1 is MGHRA and CDR2 YSYEKL. CDR3 residues: CASSLSGGGWNYGNTF. In DNA form, the CDR3 reads TGCGCCAGCAGCCTCAGTGGCGGAGGTTGGAACTATGGCAACACCTTC.

CDR3 in DNA: TGTGCCAGCAGCGTAGATGGGGCAGGGTCTGGCTACACCTTC. Protein: CASSVDGAGSGYTF. V usage is TRBV9 and J usage is TRBJ1-2; tentative D call: TRBD1 (5 bases). The V gene's germline CDR1 is SGDLS and CDR2 YYNGEE. V was pared by 0 bases and J by 7 bases, with 13 bases between. This CDR3 region has 14 residues.

This clonotype was observed a handful of times. The J gene is TRBJ1-6, the V gene TRBV7-6; unclear D gene. This CDR3 is built from 17 residues. Germline assignment: CDR1 SGHVS and CDR2 FNYEAQ. The V end lost 1 base, the J end lost 0 bases, and 10 bases lay between the germline ends. As DNA, the CDR3 is TGTGCCAGCAGCTTAGGGGCTGCGAGCTCCTATAATTCACCCCTCCACTTT. Protein product: CASSLGAASSYNSPLHF.

For this clonotype: One end of the junction does not line up with germline, which may come from a read error. The chain couples TRBV6-1 to TRBJ2-2; 8 nucleotides line up with TRBD2. This CDR3 spans 14 amino acids. Germline V CDR1 and CDR2: MNHNS, SASEGT. The CDR3, as DNA: TGTGTCAGCACCCACACCCCGGGAGGGGGGGAGCTGTTTTTT. This translates into CVSTHTPGGGELFF.

This clonotype was found a few times. The chain employs TRBV11-2 and TRBJ2-3; a weak D match, TRBD2 (6 bases). Germline V lookup: CDR1 SGHAT, CDR2 FQNNGV. The CDR3 extends over 16 amino acids. Trimming took 5 bases from V and 1 from J, leaving 16 bases between them. CDR3 sequence reads: CASSRVGRGGTDTQYF. DNA of the CDR3: TGTGCCAGCAGCAGGGTTGGGCGGGGAGGCACAGATACGCAGTATTTT.

The chain joins TRBV4-1 to TRBJ1-4; D is unclear. Germline CDR1 MGHRA, CDR2 YSYEKL. This CDR3 spans 14 amino acids. Trimming took 3 bases from V and 8 from J, leaving 13 bases between them. The CDR3 loop reads CASSHFPGREKLFF. In DNA, the CDR3 is TGCGCCAGCAGCCACTTCCCGGGGAGAGAAAAACTGTTTTTT.

Turning to this clonotype: This CDR3 fails to terminate in the conserved phenylalanine or tryptophan, so it likely reflects a read error. The chain combines TRBV12-3 or TRBV12-4 with TRBJ1-3; D perhaps matches TRBD1 (5 bases). The CDR3 covers 15 residues. Trimming left V 3 bases short and J 4 bases short, with 13 bases between. CDR3 sequence (DNA): TGTGCCAGCAGTTTTAGCAGGGCAAACGGAAACACCATATATTAT. It translates to CASSFSRANGNTIYY.

With respect to this clonotype: A single base separates this from a much larger clone, so it may be a read error. V and J are TRBV4-1 and TRBJ1-1; D not resolved. Germline CDR1 and CDR2: MGHRA and YSYEKL. The CDR3 has 14 residues. The V gene lost 3 bases and the J gene lost 1 base, with 9 bases spanning the gap. CDR3 region: CASSHIGPNTEAFF. The CDR3 bases are TGCGCCAGCAGCCACATAGGGCCGAACACTGAAGCTTTCTTT.

This clonotype was seen ten or more times. The chain couples TRBV7-9 to TRBJ2-7, with TRBD2 identical over 11 bases. CDR1 and CDR2 (germline): SEHNR, FQNEAQ (reference sequence). There are 17 residues in the CDR3. The V and J ends lost 0 bases and 3 bases, in that order; junction bases with no gene match: 7. The CDR3 here is CASSLALGTSGFYEQYF. The CDR3 region has the DNA TGTGCCAGCAGCTTAGCGCTGGGGACTAGCGGATTCTACGAGCAGTACTTC.

The chain links TRBV19 to TRBJ2-5, with D perhaps matching TRBD2 (5 bases). The CDR3 loop spans 13 amino acids. CDR1 is LNHDA, CDR2 SQIVND, per germline (reference sequence). V was pared by 6 bases and J by 0 bases, with 8 bases between. The CDR3 DNA sequence: TGTGCCAGTAGGATGGACTACCAAGAGACCCAGTACTTC. Its translation: CASRMDYQETQYF. Drawing the rest from reference TRBV19 and TRBJ2-5, the complete variable domain is DGGITQSPKYLFRKEGQNVTLSCEQNLNHDAMYWYRQDPGQGLRLIYYSQIVNDFQKGDIAEGYSVSREKKESFPLTVTSAQKNPTAFYLCASRMDYQETQYFGPGTRLLVL.

As DNA, the CDR3 is TGTGCCAGCAGCCCATACCAACAAGGGGCCGCCAAAAACATTCAGTACTTC. Its protein is CASSPYQQGAAKNIQYF. The chain recombines TRBV14 with TRBJ2-4; D possibly corresponds to TRBD1 (5 bases). V lost 4 bases, J lost 1 base, and 17 bases lay in between. Looked up from germline, CDR1 is SGHDN and CDR2 is FVKESK. The CDR3 length is 17 residues.

This clonotype appeared once. The V call is TRBV24-1, the J call TRBJ2-1, with D perhaps matching TRBD1 or TRBD2 (5 bases each). V was clipped by 0 bases and J by 1 base, with 9 bases between them. The CDR3 loop spans 16 amino acids. Germline V gene sequence: CDR1 KGHDR, CDR2 SFDVKD. The CDR3 spells CATSDLEGPSYNEQFF. Here the CDR3 DNA reads TGTGCCACCAGTGATTTGGAGGGACCTTCCTACAATGAGCAGTTCTTC.

The V gene is TRBV6-1, the J gene TRBJ1-1; TRBD1 is a possible D gene (5 bases). The germline gives CDR1 MNHNS, CDR2 SASEGT. The CDR3 runs 14 residues. Trimming removed 5 bases at V and 4 bases at J, with 14 bases between. This CDR3 is CASSWDSGGTEAFF. CDR3 sequence (DNA): TGTGCCAGCAGTTGGGACTCGGGTGGCACTGAAGCTTTCTTT.

CDR3 nucleotide sequence: TGTGCCAGCAGGGATGCAGGGGGCGCGGGCACTGAAGCTTTCTTT. Protein product: CASRDAGGAGTEAFF. The chain joins TRBV25-1 to TRBJ1-1; TRBD1 agrees at 8 bases. The CDR3 spans 15 residues. Per germline, CDR1 MGHDK and CDR2 SYGVNS. Trimming at V came to 6 bases and at J to 4 bases, leaving 10 bases not matched to a gene. The full variable domain, its missing parts supplied by reference TRBV25-1 and TRBJ1-1, is EADIYQTPRYLVIGTGKKITLECSQTMGHDKMYWYQQDPGMELHLIHYSYGVNSTEKGDLSSESTVSRIRTEHFPLTLESARPSHTSQYLCASRDAGGAGTEAFFGQGTRLTVV.

This clonotype was picked up a small number of times. The chain carries TRBV27 and TRBJ2-1; D is unclear. In germline, CDR1 is MNHEY, CDR2 SMNVEV (reference sequence). The CDR3 has 15 residues. V was trimmed by 0 bases and J by 3 bases, leaving 9 bases between them. In DNA form, the CDR3 reads TGTGCCAGCAGTTTATCGAAAGGGAACTACAATGAGCAGTTCTTC. It specifies CASSLSKGNYNEQFF.

This clonotype appeared a few times. The rearrangement joins TRBV28 to TRBJ2-3; no firm D call. Germline V gene lookup returns CDR1 MDHEN and CDR2 SYDVKM. Trimming took 6 bases from V and 10 from J, leaving 14 bases between them. CDR3 length: 12 amino acids. The CDR3 sequence is CASRSGPDAQYF. CDR3 sequence (DNA): TGTGCCAGCAGATCGGGTCCGGATGCGCAGTATTTT.

J is TRBJ2-6 and V is TRBV4-2; 12 bases line up with TRBD1. The CDR3 is 19 amino acids. The germline V gene encodes CDR1 LGHNA and CDR2 YNFKEQ. The V segment lost 0 bases and the J segment 2 bases; nucleotides outside the gene matches: 5. CDR3 in amino acids: CASSQDQGDRGPGANVLTF. The CDR3 bases are TGTGCCAGCAGCCAAGATCAGGGGGACAGGGGGCCTGGGGCCAACGTCCTGACTTTC.